This TCR beta chain was documented in a study of cytomegalovirus exposure and HLA in healthy donors. Worth noting for this clone: The antigen is unknown.

Each donor was nominally healthy when sampled (though unrecorded immune exposures were likely). General study findings and limits: TCR beta V- and J-gene trimming was later associated with a missense DCLRE1C variant. Later on, an analysis found that several of the most significant clusters appeared to be linked to common viral pathogens, which included parvovirus B19. Looking again later, the authors saw that most CMV-associated TCR beta chains seemed HLA-restricted.

Vbeta (60) and Jbeta (13) primers were used in the PCR. Generated by immunoSEQ multiplex PCR, the TCRdb table keeps only in-frame clones and is missing some. The table records about 180,000 clones, almost 80% of them present only once. Trimming took 4 bases from V and 2 from J; bases not matched to a gene: 3. CDR1 is SGHNT and CDR2 is YYREEE in the germline V gene (reference sequence). This CDR3 has 14 amino acids. This TCR was recovered from a man in his forties in good health and CMV-seropositive. This chain joins TRBV5-4 and TRBJ1-2, with 9 bases aligning to TRBD1. The sample comprised PBMCs. The CDR3 nucleotides are TGTGCCAGCAGCGTGGACAGGGGCAACTATGGCTACACCTTC. Translation gives CASSVDRGNYGYTF.